The source of this TCR beta chain is a study of post-analysis software for immune sequencing data (dated by TCRdb to the mid-2010s). Study-level background: Disease courses on record covered relapsing-remitting, secondary progressive and progressive-relapsing multiple sclerosis, though some patients had no subtype annotation. The multiple sclerosis patient repertoires were compared with 10 or so previously published healthy control repertoires from donors aged roughly 6 to 25 years. A subset of samples was prepared in parallel using single-end sample barcoding, then pooled and co-amplified after Illumina adapter ligation. Paper-wide results and their limitations: Multiple sclerosis patients had significantly lower normalized Chao1 diversity than controls, a result that suggests substantial peripheral T-cell clonal expansion. Patients showed significantly higher frequencies than controls for about 5 TRBV segments, among them TRBV5-6, TRBV5-1 and TRBV20-1. Direct clustering with F measure revealed strong co-clustering of samples prepared in the same batch, which led to a batch-effect correction. The control group was slightly older than the multiple sclerosis patient group.

Points on this clonotype: Its antigen remains undetermined. No base-level quality is on record; no much larger clone is a single base apart.

The CDR3 measures 16 amino acids from cysteine to phenylalanine. Only the CDR3 region is kept as DNA, spanning 48 bases read in frame from base 1. The CDR1 and CDR2 encoded by the germline V gene are SGHTA and FQGNSA. At the junction V is shortened by 1 base and J by 8 bases, with 18 bases in between. To demonstrate the VDJtools post-analysis software, TCR beta repertoires were profiled from the peripheral blood of 10 to 15 young patients with multiple sclerosis. The multiple sclerosis patients were children and adolescents between roughly 6 and 17 years of age. Library prep was done by PCR. This sample was sequenced with an Illumina HiSeq 2500. Unique molecular identifiers were incorporated into TCR beta cDNA libraries to reduce PCR and sequencing biases. Per 1 to 10 million input T cells, around 500,000 cDNA molecules were obtained, such that each molecule approximated one T cell. The patient libraries were prepared and sequenced using the same protocol as the earlier healthy control dataset. Within a given batch, samples were prepared together, multiplexed and sequenced on the same HiSeq lane. In the original analysis: Raw barcoded reads were processed with MIGEC, discarding single-read molecular identifier groups before consensus assembly and CDR3 extraction. VDJtools was used for post-analysis of the clonotype tables, and diversity was normalized by down-sampling every dataset to the size of the smallest sample. In repertoire overlap clustering, CDR3 amino acid sequences, but not nucleotide sequences, were matched to correct batch-related cross-sample contamination. The raw public reads went through TCRdb reprocessing: fastp at Q25, MiXCR clone calling, in-frame beta chains kept. Rows are unified per CDR3 protein, each entry keeping the most common DNA and genes. The V and J calls were not made by the authors but by TCRdb's processing. The sample records 650,000 to 850,000 distinct CDR3 sequences, around 46% of which are singletons. 4% to 5% of the sample goes to the ten largest clones.

This clonotype originated in a girl aged 5 to 17 with multiple sclerosis. Sequencing was performed on blood. Recombination connected TRBV7-2 to TRBJ2-1, with the D gene call left open. The CDR3 protein sequence reads: CASSLGAYRCQHEQFF. The nucleotides read TGTGCCAGCAGCTTAGGGGCCTACCGATGTCAGCATGAGCAGTTCTTC.